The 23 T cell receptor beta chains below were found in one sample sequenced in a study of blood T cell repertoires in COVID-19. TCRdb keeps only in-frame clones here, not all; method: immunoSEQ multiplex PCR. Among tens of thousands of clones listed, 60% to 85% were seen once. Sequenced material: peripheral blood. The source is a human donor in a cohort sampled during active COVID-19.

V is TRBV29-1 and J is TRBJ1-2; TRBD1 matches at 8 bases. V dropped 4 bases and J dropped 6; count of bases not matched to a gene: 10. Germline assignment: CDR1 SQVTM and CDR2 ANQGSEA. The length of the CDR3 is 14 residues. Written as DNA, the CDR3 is TGCAGCGTTGTATTAGGACAGGGCTTCGATGGCTACACCTTC. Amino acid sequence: CSVVLGQGFDGYTF.

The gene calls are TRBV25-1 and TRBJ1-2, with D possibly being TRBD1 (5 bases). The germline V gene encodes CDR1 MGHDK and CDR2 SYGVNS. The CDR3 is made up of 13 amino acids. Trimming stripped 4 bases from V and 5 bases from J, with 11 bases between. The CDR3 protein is CASSAWGEYGYTF. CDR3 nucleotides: TGTGCCAGCAGTGCGTGGGGGGAATATGGCTACACCTTC.

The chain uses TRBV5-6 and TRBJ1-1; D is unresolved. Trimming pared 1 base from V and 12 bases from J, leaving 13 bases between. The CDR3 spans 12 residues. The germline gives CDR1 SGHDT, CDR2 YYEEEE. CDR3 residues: CASSLTTGESFF. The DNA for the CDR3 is TGTGCCAGCAGCTTGACCACCGGGGAATCTTTCTTT.

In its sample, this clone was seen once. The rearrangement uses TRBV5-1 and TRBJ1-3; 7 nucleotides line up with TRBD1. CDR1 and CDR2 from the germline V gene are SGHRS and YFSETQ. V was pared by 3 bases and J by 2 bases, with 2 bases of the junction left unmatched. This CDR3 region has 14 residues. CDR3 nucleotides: TGCGCCAGCAGCTCTACAGGGGCTGGAAACACCATATATTTT. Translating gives CASSSTGAGNTIYF.

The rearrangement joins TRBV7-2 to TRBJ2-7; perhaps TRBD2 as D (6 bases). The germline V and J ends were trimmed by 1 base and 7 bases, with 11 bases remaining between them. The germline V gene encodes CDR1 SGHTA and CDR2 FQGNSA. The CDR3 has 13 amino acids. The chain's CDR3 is CASSLEAGREQYF. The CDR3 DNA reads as TGTGCCAGCAGCTTAGAAGCGGGTCGGGAGCAGTACTTC.

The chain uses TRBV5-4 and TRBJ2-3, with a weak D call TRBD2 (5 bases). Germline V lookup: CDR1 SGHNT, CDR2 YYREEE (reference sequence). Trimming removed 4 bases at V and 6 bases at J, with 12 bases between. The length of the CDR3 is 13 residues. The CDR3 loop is CASSQDLADTQYF. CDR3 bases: TGTGCCAGCAGCCAGGACTTAGCGGATACGCAGTATTTT.

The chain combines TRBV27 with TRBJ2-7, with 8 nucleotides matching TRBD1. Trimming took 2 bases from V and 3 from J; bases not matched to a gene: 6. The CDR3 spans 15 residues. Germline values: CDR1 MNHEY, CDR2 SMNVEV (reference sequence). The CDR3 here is CASSLRQGAIYEQYF. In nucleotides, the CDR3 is TGTGCCAGCAGTTTACGGCAGGGGGCTATCTACGAGCAGTACTTC.

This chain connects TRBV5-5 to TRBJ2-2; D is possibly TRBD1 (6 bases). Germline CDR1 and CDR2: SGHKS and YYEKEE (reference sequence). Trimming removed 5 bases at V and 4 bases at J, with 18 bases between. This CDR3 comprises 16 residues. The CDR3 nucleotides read TGTGCCAGCAGTGACTTCAGGGGACGTGGCACCGGGGAGCTGTTTTTT. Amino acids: CASSDFRGRGTGELFF.

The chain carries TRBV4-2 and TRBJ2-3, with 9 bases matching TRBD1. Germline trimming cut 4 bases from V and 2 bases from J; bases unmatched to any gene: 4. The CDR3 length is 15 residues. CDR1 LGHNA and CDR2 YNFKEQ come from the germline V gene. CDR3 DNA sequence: TGTGCCAGCAGCCCCCGGGACAGGGCCACAGATACGCAGTATTTT. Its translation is CASSPRDRATDTQYF.

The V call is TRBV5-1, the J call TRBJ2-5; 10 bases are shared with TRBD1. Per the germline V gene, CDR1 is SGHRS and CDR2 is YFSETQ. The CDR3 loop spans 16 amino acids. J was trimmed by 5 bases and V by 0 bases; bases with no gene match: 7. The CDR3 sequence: CASSLAGQGSMETQYF. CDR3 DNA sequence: TGCGCCAGCAGCTTGGCGGGACAGGGGAGTATGGAGACCCAGTACTTC.

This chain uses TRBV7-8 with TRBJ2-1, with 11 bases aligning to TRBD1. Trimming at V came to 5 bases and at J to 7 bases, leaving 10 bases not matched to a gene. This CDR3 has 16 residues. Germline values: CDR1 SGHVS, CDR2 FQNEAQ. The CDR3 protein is CASSLRDRGSGNEQFF. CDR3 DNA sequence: TGTGCCAGCAGCCTCCGGGACAGGGGGTCCGGGAATGAGCAGTTCTTC.

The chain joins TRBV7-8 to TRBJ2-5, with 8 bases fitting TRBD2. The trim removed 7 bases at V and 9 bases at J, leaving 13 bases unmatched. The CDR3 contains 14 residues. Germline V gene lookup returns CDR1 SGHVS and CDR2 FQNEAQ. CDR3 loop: CASKLAGSSGAQYF. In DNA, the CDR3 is TGTGCCAGCAAGTTAGCGGGGTCCTCAGGGGCCCAGTACTTC. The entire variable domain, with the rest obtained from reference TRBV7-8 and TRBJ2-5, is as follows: GAGVSQSPRYKVAKRGQDVALRCDPISGHVSLFWYQQALGQGPEFLTYFQNEAQLDKSGLPSDRFFAERPEGSVSTLKIQRTQQEDSAVYLCASKLAGSSGAQYFGPGTRLLVL.

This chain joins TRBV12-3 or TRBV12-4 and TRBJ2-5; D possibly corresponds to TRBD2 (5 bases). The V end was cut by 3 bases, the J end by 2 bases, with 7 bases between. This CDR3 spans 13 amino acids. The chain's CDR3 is CASSLREQETQYF. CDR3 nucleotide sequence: TGTGCCAGCAGTTTGAGGGAACAAGAGACCCAGTACTTC.

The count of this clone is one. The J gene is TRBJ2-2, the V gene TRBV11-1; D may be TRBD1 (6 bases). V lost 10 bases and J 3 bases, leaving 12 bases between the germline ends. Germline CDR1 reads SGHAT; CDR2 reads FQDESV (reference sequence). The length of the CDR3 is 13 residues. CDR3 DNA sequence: TGTGCCATTGAGGGGGATTACACCGGGGAGCTGTTTTTT. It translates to CAIEGDYTGELFF.

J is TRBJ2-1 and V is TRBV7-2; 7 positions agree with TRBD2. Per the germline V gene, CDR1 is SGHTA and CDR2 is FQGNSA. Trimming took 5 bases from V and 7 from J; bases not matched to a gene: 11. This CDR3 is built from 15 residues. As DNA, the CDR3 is TGTGCCAGCAGCGTTCTTTTGGGGGGGAAAAATGAGCAGTTCTTC. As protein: CASSVLLGGKNEQFF.

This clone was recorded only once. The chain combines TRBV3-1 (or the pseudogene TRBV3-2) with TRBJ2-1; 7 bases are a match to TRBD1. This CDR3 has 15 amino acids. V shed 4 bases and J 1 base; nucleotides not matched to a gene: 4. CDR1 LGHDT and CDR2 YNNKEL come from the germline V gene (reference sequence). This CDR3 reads CASSRDSESYNEQFF. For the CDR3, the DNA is TGTGCCAGCAGCCGGGACAGCGAATCCTACAATGAGCAGTTCTTC.

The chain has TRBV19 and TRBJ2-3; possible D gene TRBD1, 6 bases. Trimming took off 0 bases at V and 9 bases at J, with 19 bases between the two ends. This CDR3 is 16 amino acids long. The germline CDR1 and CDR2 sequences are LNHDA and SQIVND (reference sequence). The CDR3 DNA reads TGTGCCAGTAGTATAGATCCCCTGTCGCCAGGGGCGACGCAGTATTTT. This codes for CASSIDPLSPGATQYF.

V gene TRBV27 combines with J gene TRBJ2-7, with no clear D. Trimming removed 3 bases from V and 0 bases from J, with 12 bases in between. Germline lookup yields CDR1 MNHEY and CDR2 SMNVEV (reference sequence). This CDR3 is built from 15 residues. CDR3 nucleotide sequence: TGTGCCAGCAGTTTGGGCGCTGTGACCTCCTACGAGCAGTACTTC. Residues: CASSLGAVTSYEQYF.

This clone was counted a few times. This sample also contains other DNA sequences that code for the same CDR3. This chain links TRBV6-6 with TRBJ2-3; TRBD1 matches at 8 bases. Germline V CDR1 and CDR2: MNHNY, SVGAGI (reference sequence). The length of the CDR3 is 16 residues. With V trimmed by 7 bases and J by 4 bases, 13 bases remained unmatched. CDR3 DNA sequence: TGTGCCAGCACCATTAAAAGGACAGGGCACCCAGATACGCAGTATTTT. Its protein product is CASTIKRTGHPDTQYF.

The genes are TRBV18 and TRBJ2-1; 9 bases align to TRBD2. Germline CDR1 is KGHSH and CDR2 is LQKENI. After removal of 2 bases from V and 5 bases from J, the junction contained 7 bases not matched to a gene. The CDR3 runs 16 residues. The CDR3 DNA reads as TGTGCCAGCTCACCAGGCCCGACTAGCGGTAACAATGAGCAGTTCTTC. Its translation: CASSPGPTSGNNEQFF. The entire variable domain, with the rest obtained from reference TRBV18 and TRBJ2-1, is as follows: NAGVMQNPRHLVRRRGQEARLRCSPMKGHSHVYWYRQLPEEGLKFMVYLQKENIIDESGMPKERFSAEFPKEGPSILRIQQVVRGDSAAYFCASSPGPTSGNNEQFFGPGTRLTVL.

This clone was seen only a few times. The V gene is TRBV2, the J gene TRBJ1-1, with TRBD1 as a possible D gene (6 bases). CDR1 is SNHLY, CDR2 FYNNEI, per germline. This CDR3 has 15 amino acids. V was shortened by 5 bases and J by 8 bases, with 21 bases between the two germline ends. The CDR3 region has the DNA TGTGCCAGCAGTTCCCCTGCGACAGGAATGATAGAAGCTTTCTTT. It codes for CASSSPATGMIEAFF.

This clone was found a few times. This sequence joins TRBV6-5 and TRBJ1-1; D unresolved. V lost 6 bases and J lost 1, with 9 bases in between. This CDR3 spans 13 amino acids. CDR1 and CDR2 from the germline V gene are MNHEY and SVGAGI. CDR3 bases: TGTGCCAGCAGATTACACCGGAACACTGAAGCTTTCTTT. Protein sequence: CASRLHRNTEAFF.

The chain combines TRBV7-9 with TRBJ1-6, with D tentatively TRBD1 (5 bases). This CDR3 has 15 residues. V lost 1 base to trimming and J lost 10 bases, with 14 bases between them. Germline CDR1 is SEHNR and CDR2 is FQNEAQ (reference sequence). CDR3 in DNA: TGTGCCAGCAGCTTAGGCGCAGGGAATGGGTCACCCCTCCACTTT. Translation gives CASSLGAGNGSPLHF.